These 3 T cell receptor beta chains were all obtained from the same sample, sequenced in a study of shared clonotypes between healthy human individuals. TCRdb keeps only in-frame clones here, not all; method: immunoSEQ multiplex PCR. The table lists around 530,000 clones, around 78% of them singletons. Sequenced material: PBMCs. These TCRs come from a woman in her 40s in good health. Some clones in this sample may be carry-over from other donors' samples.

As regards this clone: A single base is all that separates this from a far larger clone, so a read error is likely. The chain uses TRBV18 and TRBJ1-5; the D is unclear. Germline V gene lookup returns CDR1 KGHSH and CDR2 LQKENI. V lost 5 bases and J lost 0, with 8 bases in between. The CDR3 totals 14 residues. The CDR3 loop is CASSETYSNQPQHF. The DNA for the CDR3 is TGTGCCAGCTCAGAGACCTATAGCAATCAGCCCCAGCATTTT.

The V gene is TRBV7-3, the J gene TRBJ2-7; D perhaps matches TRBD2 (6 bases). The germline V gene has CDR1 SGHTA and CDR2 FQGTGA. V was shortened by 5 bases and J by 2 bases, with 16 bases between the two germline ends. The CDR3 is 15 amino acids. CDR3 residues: CASSPRLERTYEQYF. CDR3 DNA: TGTGCCAGCAGCCCACGACTAGAGCGAACCTACGAGCAGTACTTC.

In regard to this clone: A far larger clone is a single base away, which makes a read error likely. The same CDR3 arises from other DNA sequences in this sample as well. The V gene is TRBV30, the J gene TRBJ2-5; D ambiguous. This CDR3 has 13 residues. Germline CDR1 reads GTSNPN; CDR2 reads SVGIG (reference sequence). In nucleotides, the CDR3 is TGCGCCTGGAACAGAGTCCTTCAAGAGACCCAGTACTTC. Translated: CAWNRVLQETQYF.